The present TCR beta chain was sequenced within a study of human versus mouse CDR3 diversity and MHC coevolution. In the study overall: Reportedly, immunoSEQ detects one in 200,000 T cells with minimized PCR bias.

As concerns this clone: As yet, its antigen is unknown.

Study-wide results and limits: Clonal inequality was lowest in most of the three human donors. Approximately 1.6 million TCR beta clonotypes were estimated for humans, the largest repertoire.

Germline assignment: CDR1 SEHNR and CDR2 FQNEAQ (reference sequence). CDR3 size: 15 residues. Trimming cost V 4 bases and J 4 bases, with 14 bases left between them. TCRdb keeps only in-frame clones here, not all; method: immunoSEQ multiplex PCR. This table holds roughly 86,000 clones, about 93% found once. This TCR came from a person aged 30-70 years in good health. The rearrangement uses TRBV7-9 and TRBJ2-1; possibly TRBD2 for D (5 bases). Sequenced sample: naive CD4+ T cells from blood. Indicated subset: CD45RO-negative CD62L-positive naive CD4 T cells. CDR3 region: CASSSFTRNYNEQFF. The CDR3 DNA follows: TGTGCCAGCAGCTCTTTCACTAGGAATTACAATGAGCAGTTCTTC.